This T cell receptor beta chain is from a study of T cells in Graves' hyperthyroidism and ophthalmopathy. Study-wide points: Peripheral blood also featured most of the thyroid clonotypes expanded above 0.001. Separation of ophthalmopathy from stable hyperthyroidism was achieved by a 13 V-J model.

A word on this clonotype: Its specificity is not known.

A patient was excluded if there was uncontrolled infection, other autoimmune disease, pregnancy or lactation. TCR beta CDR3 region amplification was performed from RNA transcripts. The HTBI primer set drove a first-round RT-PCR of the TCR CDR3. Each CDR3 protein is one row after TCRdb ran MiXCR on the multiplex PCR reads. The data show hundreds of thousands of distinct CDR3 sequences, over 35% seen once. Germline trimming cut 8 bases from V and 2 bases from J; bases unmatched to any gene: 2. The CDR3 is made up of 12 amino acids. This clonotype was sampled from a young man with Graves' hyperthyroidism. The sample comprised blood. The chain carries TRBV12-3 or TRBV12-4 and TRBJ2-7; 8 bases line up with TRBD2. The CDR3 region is CASREGAYEQYF. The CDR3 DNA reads TGTGCCAGCCGGGAGGGGGCCTACGAGCAGTACTTC.